This T cell receptor (beta chain) comes out of a study of Graves' ophthalmopathy and Graves' hyperthyroidism. Amplified material comprised TCR beta CDR3 regions derived from RNA transcripts. Scientists carried out first-round RT-PCR using HTBI primers and then a second-round multiplex PCR. MiXCR was run by TCRdb on the multiplex PCR reads, yielding one entry per CDR3 protein. The table lists around 400,000 distinct CDR3 sequences, around 21% of them singletons. Whole-study findings and limits: The authors also found most expanded thyroid clonotypes above 0.001 frequency in blood.

Stable hyperthyroidism referred to disease that showed no ophthalmopathy within 18 months of follow-up. Patients newly diagnosed with hyperthyroidism, under 2 months' duration, were aged 18 to 65, the study reports. PBMCs came from roughly 9.1 ml of fresh peripheral blood. This clonotype was detected many times. Antigen unknown. V dropped 3 bases and J dropped 11 bases, with 13 bases sitting between them. This CDR3 spans 12 amino acids. This receptor was taken from a young woman with stable Graves' hyperthyroidism. This rearrangement joins TRBV12-3 or TRBV12-4 to TRBJ1-1; perhaps TRBD1 as D (6 bases). The source material was peripheral blood. In nucleotides, the CDR3 is TGTGCCAGCAGTTTCCGACAGAGGGGGGCTTTCTTT. Translation gives CASSFRQRGAFF.